The source of this T cell receptor beta chain is a study of siplizumab effects on memory and regulatory T cells. Overall study: Paired mixed lymphocyte reactions used siplizumab at 0.8 to 1 ug/mL or no drug.

Sequencing of each sample assayed roughly 9.8 x 10^4 TCR templates. Measured with immunoSEQ multiplex PCR; TCRdb has only the in-frame clones, and not every one. The sample has about 13,000 clones; approximately 39% are singletons. Regarding this clone: Its antigen remains unknown.

Coculture of mixed lymphocyte reaction cells was performed at 37°C for 5 to 7 days. Germline V gene lookup returns CDR1 GTSNPN and CDR2 SVGIG (reference sequence). V gave up 7 bases and J gave up 3 bases, with 16 bases separating them. This CDR3 spans 14 amino acids. This chain joins TRBV30 and TRBJ2-1; D is undetermined. The receptor was isolated from a human donor in good health; the cells came from an allogeneic mixed lymphocyte reaction. What was sequenced was CFSE-low (dividing) CD8+ T cells sorted from an allogeneic mixed lymphocyte reaction. The CDR3 region is CAYTSIVDYNEQFF. DNA of the CDR3: TGTGCCTATACCTCAATTGTGGACTACAATGAGCAGTTCTTC.